These 26 T cell receptor beta chains originate from one sample sequenced in a study of T cell repertoires in cytomegalovirus infection. TCRdb re-called the reads with MiXCR, one entry per CDR3 protein. The data show about 890,000 distinct CDR3 sequences, with roughly 30% seen just once and 13% held by the top ten. No antigens are known for them. The sample here was cultured CD8+ T cells from PBMCs, taken from culture after CMV antigen stimulation. The receptor set was obtained from a human donor in good health (CMV status not recorded). Some clones in this sample may be carry-over from other donors' samples.

The sample holds a few counts of this clonotype. The chain has TRBV5-4 and TRBJ2-7; D not certain. From germline, CDR1 is SGHNT and CDR2 YYREEE (reference sequence). This CDR3 is 12 amino acids long. The germline V and J ends were trimmed by 2 bases and 6 bases, with 9 bases remaining between them. Here the CDR3 DNA reads TGTGCCAGCAGCTTTAATCTGGGCGAGCAGTACTTC. The encoded protein is CASSFNLGEQYF.

This clonotype has just a few counts. The chain is built from TRBV4-1 and TRBJ2-2; possible D gene TRBD1, 5 bases. Germline assignment: CDR1 MGHRA and CDR2 YSYEKL. Trimming pared 3 bases from V and 3 bases from J, leaving 11 bases between. CDR3 length equals 15 residues. The CDR3: CASSQGRVDTGELFF. The CDR3 DNA follows: TGCGCCAGCAGCCAGGGCAGGGTGGACACCGGGGAGCTGTTTTTT.

CDR3 nucleotides: TGTGCCAGCAGCTTAGTCACAGGGGGCCCCAGCAATCAGCCCCAGCATTTT. It translates to CASSLVTGGPSNQPQHF. This sequence joins TRBV7-9 and TRBJ1-5; the match to TRBD1 covers 9 bases. The ends lost 1 base at V and 1 base at J; junction bases unmatched: 5. The CDR3 sequence is 17 residues long. CDR1 and CDR2 (germline): SEHNR, FQNEAQ (reference sequence).

This chain connects TRBV19 to TRBJ1-1, with D perhaps matching TRBD1 (5 bases). This CDR3 region has 17 residues. Germline V gene lookup returns CDR1 LNHDA and CDR2 SQIVND (reference sequence). Trimming left V 4 bases short and J 4 bases short, with 22 bases between. The CDR3: CASSSRQGLPVGTEAFF. CDR3 coding DNA: TGTGCCAGTAGTAGTCGGCAGGGCCTACCCGTGGGCACTGAAGCTTTCTTT.

V is TRBV7-6 and J is TRBJ2-1; 10 positions agree with TRBD2. Trimming took 1 base from V and 6 from J; bases not matched to a gene: 9. CDR3 length equals 17 residues. Germline V CDR1 and CDR2: SGHVS, FNYEAQ. CDR3 loop: CASSLVPSGGRSNEQFF. The CDR3 nucleotides are TGTGCCAGCAGCTTAGTACCTAGCGGGGGAAGGAGCAATGAGCAGTTCTTC.

This clonotype appeared a few times. The chain combines TRBV5-4 with TRBJ2-2, with 8 positions matching TRBD1. The V gene's germline CDR1 is SGHNT and CDR2 YYREEE (reference sequence). Trimming took 0 bases from V and 1 from J; bases not matched to a gene: 8. CDR3 size: 18 residues. The CDR3 nucleotides read TGTGCCAGCAGCTTGGAACCCCATGGGACAGGGAACACCGGGGAGCTGTTTTTT. Its translation is CASSLEPHGTGNTGELFF.

Points on this clonotype: A much more abundant neighbour one base away suggests this may be a read error. The rearrangement joins TRBV7-1 to TRBJ2-3; D unresolved. TRBV7-1 qualifies as an ORF whose function is uncertain. CDR3 length: 16 amino acids. CDR3 nucleotide sequence: TGTACCAGCAGCTCTCGTACTTACGATCACACAGATACGCAGTATTTT. This codes for CTSSSRTYDHTDTQYF.

This rearrangement joins TRBV20-1 to TRBJ2-7, with D unresolved. V was trimmed by 6 bases and J by 3 bases, leaving 12 bases between them. The CDR3 is 12 residues long. Per the germline V gene, CDR1 is DFQATT and CDR2 is SNEGSKA (reference sequence). The CDR3 coding sequence is TGCAGTGCCGGCGTCGGAGACTACGAGCAGTACGTC. It is translated as CSAGVGDYEQYV.

This sequence joins TRBV29-1 and TRBJ1-2; D call uncertain. The CDR3 runs 13 residues. The V end was cut by 7 bases, the J end by 3 bases, with 15 bases between. Germline assignment: CDR1 SQVTM and CDR2 ANQGSEA. CDR3 amino acids: CSAKGSEDYGYTF. CDR3 nucleotide sequence: TGCAGCGCCAAGGGTAGCGAGGACTATGGCTACACCTTC.

The rearrangement joins TRBV20-1 to TRBJ1-1; unclear D gene. Deletions cut 3 bases from V and 4 bases from J, with 6 bases between. Looked up from germline, CDR1 is DFQATT and CDR2 is SNEGSKA (reference sequence). The CDR3 has 11 amino acids. CDR3 DNA: TGCAGTGCTAGTTTTAGCACTGAAGCTTTCTTT. It is translated as CSASFSTEAFF.

The table lists this clonotype with a few counts. This chain joins TRBV29-1 and TRBJ2-7; 10 positions agree with TRBD1. The germline V gene encodes CDR1 SQVTM and CDR2 ANQGSEA. V lost 1 base to trimming and J lost 0 bases; unmatched junction nucleotides: 18. This CDR3 has 20 amino acids. The CDR3 is CSVEASPGQGPARSSYEQYV. The DNA of the CDR3 is TGCAGCGTTGAAGCTTCCCCGGGACAGGGGCCAGCAAGGAGCTCCTACGAGCAGTACGTC.

This clonotype turned up a few times. The chain has TRBV19 and TRBJ1-3; D gene ambiguous. V was cut by 0 bases and J by 0 bases, with 9 bases left in between. The CDR3 has 16 residues. Per germline, CDR1 LNHDA and CDR2 SQIVND (reference sequence). The CDR3 sequence: CASSIEMDYSGNTIYF. The CDR3 nucleotides read TGTGCCAGTAGTATAGAGATGGATTACTCTGGAAACACCATATATTTT.

This clonotype was seen a handful of times. The CDR3 DNA is TGCGCCAGCAGTCATCAATTCGTGGGGGCCCCCTACAATGAGCAGTTCTTC. Translating gives CASSHQFVGAPYNEQFF. V is TRBV23-1 and J is TRBJ2-1; tentatively, D is TRBD1 (6 bases). TRBV23-1 qualifies as an ORF whose function is uncertain. The CDR3 is 17 amino acids. V dropped 3 bases and J dropped 2 bases, with 17 bases sitting between them.

The chain has TRBV2 and TRBJ1-1; maybe TRBD1 (6 bases). The CDR3 runs to 13 residues. Deletions cut 10 bases from V and 1 base from J, with 13 bases between. Germline V gene data show CDR1 as SNHLY and CDR2 as FYNNEI. This chain's CDR3 is CATRRTANTEAFF. The CDR3 nucleotides read TGTGCCACCCGTCGGACAGCGAACACTGAAGCTTTCTTT.

V usage is TRBV2 and J usage is TRBJ2-2; TRBD1 matches at 9 bases. Germline CDR1 reads SNHLY; CDR2 reads FYNNEI. V lost 7 bases, J lost 5 bases, and 11 bases stayed unmatched. The CDR3 has 16 residues. This chain's CDR3 is CASTVSGTGRTGELFF. DNA for the CDR3: TGTGCCAGCACCGTATCCGGGACAGGGCGAACCGGGGAGCTGTTTTTT.

The chain carries TRBV6-6 and TRBJ2-5, with 13 bases identical to TRBD2. CDR1 and CDR2 (germline): MNHNY, SVGAGI (reference sequence). The CDR3 loop spans 15 amino acids. The ends lost 4 bases at V and 7 bases at J; junction bases unmatched: 6. The DNA for the CDR3 is TGTGCCAGCAGTTTCGGACTAGCGGGGGATTGGACCCAGTACTTC. It is translated as CASSFGLAGDWTQYF.

The J gene is TRBJ1-1, the V gene TRBV10-1; D not resolved. V lost 2 bases and J 11 bases, leaving 15 bases between the germline ends. The CDR3 totals 13 residues. The germline V gene encodes CDR1 WNHNN and CDR2 SYGVQD (reference sequence). CDR3 amino acids: CASSEGWTDWAFF. The DNA for the CDR3 is TGCGCCAGCAGTGAGGGATGGACGGATTGGGCTTTCTTT.

This clonotype came up many times. The rearrangement joins TRBV27 to TRBJ2-3, with D possibly TRBD2 on 6 matching bases. Germline CDR1 and CDR2: MNHEY and SMNVEV (reference sequence). CDR3 length: 14 residues. V gave up 5 bases and J gave up 4 bases, with 13 bases separating them. CDR3 sequence: CASSLTTRPDTQYF. In DNA, the CDR3 is TGTGCCAGCAGTCTAACGACTAGACCAGATACGCAGTATTTT.

CDR3 loop: CSARGEGTYEQYF. The DNA for the CDR3 is TGCAGTGCTAGAGGGGAGGGAACCTACGAGCAGTACTTC. The chain employs TRBV20-1 and TRBJ2-7; TRBD2 agrees at 7 bases. The CDR3 contains 13 residues. Germline V gives CDR1 DFQATT, CDR2 SNEGSKA (reference sequence). V lost 1 base, J lost 2 bases, and 2 bases stayed unmatched.

This clonotype has more than one count but fewer than ten. The rearrangement links TRBV10-3 to TRBJ2-2; D perhaps matches TRBD2 (5 bases). This CDR3 has 19 residues. Trimming stripped 4 bases from V and 0 bases from J, with 21 bases between. The V gene's germline CDR1 is ENHRY and CDR2 SYGVKD. CDR3 in DNA: TGTGCCATCAGTGCGGGGAATTCAGGTTCTGGAACGAACACCGGGGAGCTGTTTTTT. Its translation is CAISAGNSGSGTNTGELFF.

The rearrangement joins TRBV7-2 to TRBJ2-4; TRBD1 is a possible D gene (6 bases). V dropped 5 bases and J dropped 7 bases, with 12 bases sitting between them. This CDR3 is built from 13 residues. The V gene's germline CDR1 is SGHTA and CDR2 FQGNSA. CDR3: CASSDTGFNIQYF. The CDR3 coding sequence is TGTGCCAGCAGCGACACAGGGTTCAACATTCAGTACTTC.

The chain has TRBV2 and TRBJ2-1; a weak D match, TRBD2 (7 bases). This CDR3 has 13 residues. V was cut by 11 bases and J by 8 bases, with 19 bases left in between. Germline V gene data show CDR1 as SNHLY and CDR2 as FYNNEI. This CDR3 reads CAVDSGERDEQFF. The CDR3 coding sequence is TGTGCCGTGGACAGCGGGGAACGGGATGAGCAGTTCTTC.

This clonotype appeared a few times. This chain uses TRBV6-5 with TRBJ2-7; possible D gene TRBD1, 6 bases. The CDR3 loop spans 14 amino acids. The V and J ends lost 7 bases and 1 base respectively, with 14 bases between them. The V gene's germline CDR1 is MNHEY and CDR2 SVGAGI. CDR3 in DNA: TGTGCCAGCACCGACAGGAGCCTTTCCTACGAGCAGTACTTC. This gives the protein CASTDRSLSYEQYF.

Notes on this clonotype: A much larger clone lies a single base off, so this may be a read error. This chain joins TRBV7-6 and TRBJ1-1; D is unresolved. CDR1 SGHVS and CDR2 FNYEAQ come from the germline V gene. The CDR3 sequence is 13 residues long. CDR3 nucleotide sequence: TGTGTCAGCAGCGCAGACGGATTCACTGAAGCTTTCTTT. Protein product: CVSSADGFTEAFF.

V and J are TRBV7-2 and TRBJ2-1; D tentatively fits TRBD1 or TRBD2 (6 bases each). The CDR3 covers 15 residues. V was clipped by 3 bases and J by 7 bases, with 16 bases between them. Per the germline V gene, CDR1 is SGHTA and CDR2 is FQGNSA. CDR3 DNA: TGTGCCAGCAGCTTGGGGGGTGACAGGTGGAATGAGCAGTTCTTC. Translated: CASSLGGDRWNEQFF.

Remarks on this clonotype: Germline and junction disagree at one end, which may indicate a read error. The rearrangement links TRBV9 to TRBJ2-3, with a tentative D call TRBD1 (5 bases). The CDR3 covers 15 residues. Per the germline V gene, CDR1 is SGDLS and CDR2 is YYNGEE. The CDR3 DNA reads as TGTGCCAGCGGCGTAGATGGCAGGGTGGCGGATACGCAGTATTTT. It encodes CASGVDGRVADTQYF.